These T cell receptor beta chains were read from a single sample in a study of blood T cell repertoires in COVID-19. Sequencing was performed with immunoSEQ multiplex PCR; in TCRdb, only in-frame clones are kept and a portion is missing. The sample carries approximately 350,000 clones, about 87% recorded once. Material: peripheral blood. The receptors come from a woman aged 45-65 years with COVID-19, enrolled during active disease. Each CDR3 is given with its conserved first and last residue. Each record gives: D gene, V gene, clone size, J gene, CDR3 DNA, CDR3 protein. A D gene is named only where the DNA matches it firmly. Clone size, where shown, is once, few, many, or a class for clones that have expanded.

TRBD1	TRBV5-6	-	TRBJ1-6	TGTGCCAGCAGCTTCCGGGACAGAAATAATTCACCCCTCCACTTT	CASSFRDRNNSPLHF
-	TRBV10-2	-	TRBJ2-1	TGCGCCACCAGTAATGCGGGCAATGAGCAGTTCTTC	CATSNAGNEQFF
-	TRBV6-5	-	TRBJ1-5	TGTGCCAGCAGTCCCAATCATAGCAATCAGCCCCAGCATTTT	CASSPNHSNQPQHF
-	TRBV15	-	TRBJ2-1	TGTGCCACCAGCAGTTGGGGGACAAACGGTGAGCAGTTCTTC	CATSSWGTNGEQFF
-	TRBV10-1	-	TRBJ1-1	TGCGCCAGCAGTCTACAGGAAAACACTGAAGCTTTCTTT	CASSLQENTEAFF
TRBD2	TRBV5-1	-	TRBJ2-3	TGCGCCAGCAGCTTTCCGACTAGCGGGAGAATCGCAGATACGCAGTATTTT	CASSFPTSGRIADTQYF
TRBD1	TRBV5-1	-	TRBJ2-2	TGCGCCAGCAGCGTACAGGGGGAAAAGACCGGGGAGCTGTTTTTT	CASSVQGEKTGELFF
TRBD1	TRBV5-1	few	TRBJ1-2	TGCGCCAGCAGCCCGACCGACAGGGGTGATGGCTACACCTTC	CASSPTDRGDGYTF
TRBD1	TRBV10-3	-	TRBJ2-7	TGTGCCATCCAGGGACAGGGGCACTACGAGCAGTACTTC	CAIQGQGHYEQYF
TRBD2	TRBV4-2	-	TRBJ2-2	TGTGCCAGCAGCCAAGAACTAGCGGGGGCGAACACCGGGGAGCTGTTTTTT	CASSQELAGANTGELFF
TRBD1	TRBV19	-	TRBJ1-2	TGTGCCAGTAATCAGGGACAGATACATAGCTATGGCTACACCTTC	CASNQGQIHSYGYTF